A selection of T cell receptor beta chains follows, all from one sample in a study of CD8+ T cells in alopecia areata. Using immunoSEQ multiplex PCR, the repertoire was profiled, and TCRdb retains in-frame clones only, with some absent. The sample carries more than 200,000 clones, more than 55% recorded once. The sequencing used CD4+ T cells sorted from blood, collected at week 44, from a patient treated with tofacitinib. These receptors were collected from a human donor with alopecia areata. Each CDR3 is given with its conserved first and last residue. The D gene is left open where the match is weak. Clone size is shown for a subset of rows, as once, few, many or a class of expanded clone.

CDR3 length	V gene	clone size	D gene	J gene	CDR3 DNA	CDR3 protein
13	TRBV30	-	-	TRBJ1-2	TGTGCCTGGAGCCCTGGTATGTCTTATGGCTACACCTTC	CAWSPGMSYGYTF
15	TRBV2	once	-	TRBJ1-6	TGTGCCAGCAGTGGTTTCGGGATGGGGAATTCACCCCTCCACTTT	CASSGFGMGNSPLHF
13	TRBV29-1	-	-	TRBJ1-1	TGCAGCGCCCAAAAGGGAATGAACACTGAAGCTTTCTTT	CSAQKGMNTEAFF
16	TRBV11-3	few	-	TRBJ2-3	TGTGCCAGCAGCTTAGGTCTCTCCGGGGGCACAGATACGCAGTATTTT	CASSLGLSGGTDTQYF
17	TRBV7-9	-	TRBD2	TRBJ2-1	TGTGCCAGCAGCTTAGAAGATCGCGGGGGGGCCAGGAATGAGCAGTTCTTC	CASSLEDRGGARNEQFF
16	TRBV5-1	-	-	TRBJ1-3	TGCGCCAGCAGCTTGGGAGCAGGGCCGGTGGGAAACACCATATATTTT	CASSLGAGPVGNTIYF
16	TRBV5-1	few	TRBD2	TRBJ2-1	TGCGCCAGCAGTCTGGGACTAGCGGGCCGTTACAATGAGCAGTTCTTC	CASSLGLAGRYNEQFF
16	TRBV23-1	-	-	TRBJ1-5	TGCGCCAGCAGTCAAAAGGCAGATTATAGCAATCAGCCCCAGCATTTT	CASSQKADYSNQPQHF
13	TRBV9	once	-	TRBJ2-5	TGTGCCAGCAGTCGACAGTCCCGAGAGACCCAGTACTTC	CASSRQSRETQYF
17	TRBV5-1	-	TRBD1	TRBJ1-2	TGCGCCAGCAGCCCTGGGACAGCGAACCAAGTATGGGGTGGCTACACCTTC	CASSPGTANQVWGGYTF
13	TRBV29-1	-	TRBD1	TRBJ1-2	TGCAGCGTTGATACAGGGGTGGATAATGGCTACACCTTC	CSVDTGVDNGYTF
15	TRBV5-6	-	-	TRBJ2-7	TGTGCCAGCATCTTCCGGGGGGCGCAGTTCAGCGAGCAGTACTTC	CASIFRGAQFSEQYF
14	TRBV7-2	-	-	TRBJ1-2	TGTGCCAGCAGCGTGACAGACAATTTCTATGGCTACACCTTC	CASSVTDNFYGYTF
16	TRBV5-1	once	-	TRBJ1-4	TGCGCCAGCAGCTTGGATGGGGGGGCACAAGGTGAAAAACTGTTTTTT	CASSLDGGAQGEKLFF
16	TRBV11-2	-	TRBD2	TRBJ2-3	TGTGCCAGCAGCTTAGGGCGGCGGGGGGGCGCAGATACGCAGTATTTT	CASSLGRRGGADTQYF
15	TRBV7-6	-	-	TRBJ2-5	TGTGCCAGCAGCTTAGTAGCAGGGTTTGGAGAGACCCAGTACTTC	CASSLVAGFGETQYF
17	TRBV4-1	-	TRBD2	TRBJ2-2	TGCGCCAGCAGCCTCCGGACTAGCGGGAGGAACACCGGGGAGCTGTTTTTT	CASSLRTSGRNTGELFF
16	TRBV7-8	-	-	TRBJ2-7	TGTGCCAGCAGCTTAGAGCTAGGGACTCATTCCTACGAGCAGTACTTC	CASSLELGTHSYEQYF
14	TRBV5-6	-	-	TRBJ1-2	TGTGCCAGCAGGCCCGGGACCCCTAACTATGGCTACACCTTC	CASRPGTPNYGYTF
14	TRBV29-1	-	-	TRBJ2-6	TGCAGCGTCCCCGGATCTTGGGGGGCCAACGTCCTGACTTTC	CSVPGSWGANVLTF
11	TRBV27	-	-	TRBJ2-3	TGTGCCAGCAGTTTAGGAGATACGCAGTATTTT	CASSLGDTQYF
14	TRBV25-1	-	-	TRBJ1-2	TGTGCCAGCAGTGAAGCCAGGGTAGGGGAAGGCTACACCTTC	CASSEARVGEGYTF
15	TRBV5-1	once	-	TRBJ2-1	TGCGCCAGCAGCTTCGAGGGGGGGTCTTACAATGAGCAGTTCTTC	CASSFEGGSYNEQFF
15	TRBV6-1	few	TRBD2	TRBJ2-7	TGTGCCAGCAGCGCAACTAGCGGGGGGTCTCGCGAGCAGTACTTC	CASSATSGGSREQYF
15	TRBV7-2	-	TRBD1	TRBJ2-3	TGTGCCAGCAGCTGGACAGGGGGCTTTATAGATACGCAGTATTTT	CASSWTGGFIDTQYF
17	TRBV2	-	-	TRBJ2-4	TGTGCCAGCAGTGACGATATTAGTCCCCGGATGTCGAACATTCAGTACTTC	CASSDDISPRMSNIQYF
13	TRBV29-1	-	TRBD1	TRBJ1-4	TGCAGCGTTTCGGACAGGTCTATCGAAAAACTGTTTTTT	CSVSDRSIEKLFF
13	TRBV30	-	-	TRBJ1-6	TGTGCCTGGAATCTGGGCGTTGATTCACCCCTCCACTTT	CAWNLGVDSPLHF
13	TRBV5-6	-	TRBD1	TRBJ1-2	TGTGCCAGCAGCTCGGACAGGGGGTATGGCTACACCTTC	CASSSDRGYGYTF
15	TRBV27	-	TRBD1	TRBJ1-1	TGTGCCAGCAGCCATCAGGGCAGGGGGCTTTCTGAAGCTTTCTTT	CASSHQGRGLSEAFF
13	TRBV14	-	-	TRBJ1-6	TGTGCCAGCAGCCAAGAAATTATTTCACCCCTCCACTTT	CASSQEIISPLHF
13	TRBV4-2	few	-	TRBJ2-5	TGTGCCAGCAGCCAAGAGGGCGTCGAGACCCAGTACTTC	CASSQEGVETQYF
13	TRBV29-1	-	TRBD1	TRBJ2-2	TGCAGCGGACAGGGGACGAACACCGGGGAGCTGTTTTTT	CSGQGTNTGELFF